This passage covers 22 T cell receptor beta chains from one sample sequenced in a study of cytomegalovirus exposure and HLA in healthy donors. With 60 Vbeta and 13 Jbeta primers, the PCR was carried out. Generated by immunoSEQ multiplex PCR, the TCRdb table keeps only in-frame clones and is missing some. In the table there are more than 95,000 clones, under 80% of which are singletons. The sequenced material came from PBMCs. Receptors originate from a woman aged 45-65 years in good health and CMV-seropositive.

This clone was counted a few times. CDR3 DNA sequence: TGTGCCAGTATCTCCGGGTCGGGTAACTATGGCTACACCTTC. This gives the protein CASISGSGNYGYTF. This chain uses TRBV5-4 with TRBJ1-2; D unclear. Germline CDR1 reads SGHNT; CDR2 reads YYREEE (reference sequence). Trimming took 8 bases from V and 1 from J, leaving 15 bases between them. This CDR3 has 14 residues.

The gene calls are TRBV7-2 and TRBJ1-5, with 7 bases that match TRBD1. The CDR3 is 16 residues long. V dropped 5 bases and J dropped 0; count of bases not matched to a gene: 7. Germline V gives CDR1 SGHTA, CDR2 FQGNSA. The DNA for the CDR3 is TGTGCCAGCAGCGCGGCCGGGACAGTTAGCAATCAGCCCCAGCATTTT. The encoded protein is CASSAAGTVSNQPQHF.

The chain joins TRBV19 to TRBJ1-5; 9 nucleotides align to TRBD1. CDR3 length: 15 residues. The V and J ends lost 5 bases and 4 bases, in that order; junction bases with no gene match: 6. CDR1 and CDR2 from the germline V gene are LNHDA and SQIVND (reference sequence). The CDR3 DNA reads TGTGCCAGTAGTTCTTGGGGACAGGGAAATCAGCCCCAGCATTTT. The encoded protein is CASSSWGQGNQPQHF.

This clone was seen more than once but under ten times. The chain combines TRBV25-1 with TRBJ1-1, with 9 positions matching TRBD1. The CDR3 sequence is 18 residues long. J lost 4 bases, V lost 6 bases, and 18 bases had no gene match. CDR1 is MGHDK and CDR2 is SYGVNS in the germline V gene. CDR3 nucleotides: TGTGCCAGCAGAGCAAGAATCCGGGACAGGGCAGAAGGCACTGAAGCTTTCTTT. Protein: CASRARIRDRAEGTEAFF.

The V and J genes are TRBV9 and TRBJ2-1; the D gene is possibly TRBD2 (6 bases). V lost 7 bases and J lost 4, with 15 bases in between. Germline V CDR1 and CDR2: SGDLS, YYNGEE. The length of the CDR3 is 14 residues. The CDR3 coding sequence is TGTGCCAGCGGAGGGACGGACAATTACAATGAGCAGTTCTTC. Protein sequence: CASGGTDNYNEQFF.

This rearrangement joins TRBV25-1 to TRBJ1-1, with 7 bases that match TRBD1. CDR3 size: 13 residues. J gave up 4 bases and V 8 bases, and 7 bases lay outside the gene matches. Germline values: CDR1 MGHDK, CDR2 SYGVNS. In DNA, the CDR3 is TGTGCCAGCGTGAAAGCAGGGGGCACTGAAGCTTTCTTT. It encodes CASVKAGGTEAFF. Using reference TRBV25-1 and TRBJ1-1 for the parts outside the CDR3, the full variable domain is EADIYQTPRYLVIGTGKKITLECSQTMGHDKMYWYQQDPGMELHLIHYSYGVNSTEKGDLSSESTVSRIRTEHFPLTLESARPSHTSQYLCASVKAGGTEAFFGQGTRLTVV.

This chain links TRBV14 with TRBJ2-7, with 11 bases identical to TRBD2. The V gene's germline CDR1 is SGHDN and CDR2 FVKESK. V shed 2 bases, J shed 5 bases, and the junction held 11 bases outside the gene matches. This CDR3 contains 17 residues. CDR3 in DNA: TGTGCCAGCAGCCAAATTCTAGCGGGAGGCGTTTGGGACGAGCAGTACTTC. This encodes CASSQILAGGVWDEQYF.

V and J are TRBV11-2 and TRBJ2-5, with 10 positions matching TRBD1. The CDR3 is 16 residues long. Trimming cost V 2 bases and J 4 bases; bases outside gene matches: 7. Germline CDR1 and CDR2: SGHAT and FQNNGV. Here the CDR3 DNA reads TGTGCCAGCAGCTTATCGATGGGACAGGGGTTAGAGACCCAGTACTTC. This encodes CASSLSMGQGLETQYF. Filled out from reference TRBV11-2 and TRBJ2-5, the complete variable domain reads EAGVAQSPRYKIIEKRQSVAFWCNPISGHATLYWYQQILGQGPKLLIQFQNNGVVDDSQLPKDRFSAERLKGVDSTLKIQPAKLEDSAVYLCASSLSMGQGLETQYFGPGTRLLVL.

The DNA for the CDR3 is TGTGCCAGCAGCGTAGAAGCGGGAGGGTACACCGGGGAGCTGTTTTTT. It specifies CASSVEAGGYTGELFF. The V and J genes are TRBV9 and TRBJ2-2; 10 nucleotides match TRBD2. The CDR3 is 16 amino acids. CDR1 SGDLS and CDR2 YYNGEE come from the germline V gene. V was clipped by 0 bases and J by 3 bases; unmatched bases: 2.

CDR3 residues: CASSQSGTGGPYQPQHF. The DNA for the CDR3 is TGCGCCAGCAGTCAATCAGGTACAGGGGGCCCGTATCAGCCCCAGCATTTT. V and J are TRBV23-1 and TRBJ1-5, with 9 bases that match TRBD1. TRBV23-1 is an ORF for which the function is uncertain. There are 17 residues in the CDR3. Losses at the gene ends were 0 bases for V and 5 bases for J; bases not matched to a gene: 8.

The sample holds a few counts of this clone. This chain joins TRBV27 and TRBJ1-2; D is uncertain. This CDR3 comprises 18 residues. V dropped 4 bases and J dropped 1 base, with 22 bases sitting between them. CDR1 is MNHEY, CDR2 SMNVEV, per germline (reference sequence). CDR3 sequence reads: CASSSRFQVKEFNYGYTF. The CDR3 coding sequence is TGTGCCAGCAGTTCCCGATTCCAGGTGAAAGAATTTAACTATGGCTACACCTTC.

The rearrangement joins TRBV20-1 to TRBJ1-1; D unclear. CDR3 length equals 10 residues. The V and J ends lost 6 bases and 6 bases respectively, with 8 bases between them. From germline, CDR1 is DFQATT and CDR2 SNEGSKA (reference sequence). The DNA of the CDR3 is TGCAGTGCGCCCGGGGCTGAAGCTTTCTTT. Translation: CSAPGAEAFF.

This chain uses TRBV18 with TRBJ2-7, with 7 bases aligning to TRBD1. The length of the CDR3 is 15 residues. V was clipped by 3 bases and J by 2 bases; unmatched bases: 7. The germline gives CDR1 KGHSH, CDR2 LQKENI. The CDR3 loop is CASSPSQGDAYEQYF. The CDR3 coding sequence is TGTGCCAGCTCACCTAGTCAGGGGGACGCCTACGAGCAGTACTTC.

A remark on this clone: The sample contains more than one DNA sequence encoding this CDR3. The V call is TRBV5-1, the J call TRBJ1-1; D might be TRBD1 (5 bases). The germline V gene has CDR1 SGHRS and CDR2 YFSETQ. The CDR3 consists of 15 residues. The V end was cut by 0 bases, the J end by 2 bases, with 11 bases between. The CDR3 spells CASSLAAGLNTEAFF. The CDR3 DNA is TGCGCCAGCAGCTTGGCTGCAGGGTTAAACACTGAAGCTTTCTTT. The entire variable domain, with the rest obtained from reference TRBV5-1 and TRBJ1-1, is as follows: KAGVTQTPRYLIKTRGQQVTLSCSPISGHRSVSWYQQTPGQGLQFLFEYFSETQRNKGNFPGRFSGRQFSNSRSEMNVSTLELGDSALYLCASSLAAGLNTEAFFGQGTRLTVV.

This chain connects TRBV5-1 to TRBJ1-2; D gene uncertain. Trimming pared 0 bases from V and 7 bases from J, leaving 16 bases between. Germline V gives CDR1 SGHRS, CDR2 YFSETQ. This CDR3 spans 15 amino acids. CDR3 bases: TGCGCCAGCAGCTTGGGGGAGGGTTGGCTGTCTGGCTACACCTTC. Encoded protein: CASSLGEGWLSGYTF.

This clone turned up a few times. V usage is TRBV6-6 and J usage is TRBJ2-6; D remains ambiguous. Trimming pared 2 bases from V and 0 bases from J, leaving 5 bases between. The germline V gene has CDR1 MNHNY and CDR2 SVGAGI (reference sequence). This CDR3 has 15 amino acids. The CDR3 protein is CASSYEHSGANVLTF. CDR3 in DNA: TGTGCCAGCAGTTACGAACACTCTGGGGCCAACGTCCTGACTTTC.

The CDR3: CASSERPGTDTQYF. In nucleotides, the CDR3 is TGTGCCAGCAGTGAGCGGCCCGGTACAGATACGCAGTATTTT. The chain joins TRBV6-4 to TRBJ2-3, with D uncertain. Trimming pared 3 bases from V and 3 bases from J, leaving 10 bases between. The germline V gene has CDR1 MRHNA and CDR2 SNTAGT. CDR3 length: 14 amino acids.

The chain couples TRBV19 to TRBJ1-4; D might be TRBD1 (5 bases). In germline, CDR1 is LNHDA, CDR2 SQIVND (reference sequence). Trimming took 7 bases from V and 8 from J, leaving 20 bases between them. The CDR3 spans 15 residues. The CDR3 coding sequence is TGTGCCAGTAAAGACAGATCAAGGGGCAACGAAAAACTGTTTTTT. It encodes CASKDRSRGNEKLFF.

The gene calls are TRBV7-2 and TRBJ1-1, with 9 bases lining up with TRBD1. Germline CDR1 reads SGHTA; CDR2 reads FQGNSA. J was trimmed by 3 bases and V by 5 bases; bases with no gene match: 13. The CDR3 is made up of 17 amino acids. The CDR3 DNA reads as TGTGCCAGCAGCCCCCCCCTCGGGACAGGGCGGGACACTGAAGCTTTCTTT. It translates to CASSPPLGTGRDTEAFF.

CDR3 region: CASSLASAGIADTQYF. The CDR3 DNA reads as TGCGCCAGCAGCTTGGCGTCCGCAGGGATTGCAGATACGCAGTATTTT. This chain uses TRBV5-1 with TRBJ2-3; maybe TRBD1 (5 bases). Trimming shortened V by 0 bases and J by 4 bases, and 15 bases separated the two germline ends. This CDR3 region has 16 residues. Germline V gives CDR1 SGHRS, CDR2 YFSETQ. The variable domain in full, with the rest retrieved from reference TRBV5-1 and TRBJ2-3, is KAGVTQTPRYLIKTRGQQVTLSCSPISGHRSVSWYQQTPGQGLQFLFEYFSETQRNKGNFPGRFSGRQFSNSRSEMNVSTLELGDSALYLCASSLASAGIADTQYFGPGTRLTVL.

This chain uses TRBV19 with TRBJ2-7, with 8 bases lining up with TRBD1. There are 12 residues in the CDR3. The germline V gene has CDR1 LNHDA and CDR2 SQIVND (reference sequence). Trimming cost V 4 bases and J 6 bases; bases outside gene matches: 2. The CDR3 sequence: CASSTQGAEQYF. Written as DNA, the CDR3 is TGTGCCAGTAGTACTCAGGGGGCCGAGCAGTACTTC.

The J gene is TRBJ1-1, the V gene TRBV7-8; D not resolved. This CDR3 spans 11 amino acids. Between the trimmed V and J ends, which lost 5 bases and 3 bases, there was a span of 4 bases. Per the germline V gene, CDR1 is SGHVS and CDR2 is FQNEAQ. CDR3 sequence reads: CASSLYTEAFF. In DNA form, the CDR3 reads TGTGCCAGCAGCCTGTACACTGAAGCTTTCTTT.